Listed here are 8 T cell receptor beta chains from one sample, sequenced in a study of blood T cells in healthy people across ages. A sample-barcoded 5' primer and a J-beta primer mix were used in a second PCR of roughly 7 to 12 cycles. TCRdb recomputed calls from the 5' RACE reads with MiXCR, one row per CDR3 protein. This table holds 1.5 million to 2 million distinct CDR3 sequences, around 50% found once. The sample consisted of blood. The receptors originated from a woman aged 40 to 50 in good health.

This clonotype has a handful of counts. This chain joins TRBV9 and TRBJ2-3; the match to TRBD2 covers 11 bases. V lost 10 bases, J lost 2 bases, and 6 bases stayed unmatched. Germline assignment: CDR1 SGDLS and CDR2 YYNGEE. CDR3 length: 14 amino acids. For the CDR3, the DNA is TGTGCCTCCGATAGCGGGGGGGCCACAGATACGCAGTATTTT. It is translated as CASDSGGATDTQYF.

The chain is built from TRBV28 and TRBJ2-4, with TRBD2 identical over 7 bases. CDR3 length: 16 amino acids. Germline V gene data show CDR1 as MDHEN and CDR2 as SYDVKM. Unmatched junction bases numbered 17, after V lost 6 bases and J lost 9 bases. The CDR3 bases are TGTGCCAGCAGCCGGTGGTCGGGAGGAGGGGTGGGCATTCAGTACTTC. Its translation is CASSRWSGGGVGIQYF.

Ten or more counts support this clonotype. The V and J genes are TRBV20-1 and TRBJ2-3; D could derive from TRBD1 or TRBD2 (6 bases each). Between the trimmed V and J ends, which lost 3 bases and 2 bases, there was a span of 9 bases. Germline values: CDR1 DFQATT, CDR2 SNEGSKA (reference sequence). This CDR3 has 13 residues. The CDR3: CSASGGYTDTQYF. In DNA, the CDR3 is TGCAGTGCTAGCGGGGGCTACACAGATACGCAGTATTTT.

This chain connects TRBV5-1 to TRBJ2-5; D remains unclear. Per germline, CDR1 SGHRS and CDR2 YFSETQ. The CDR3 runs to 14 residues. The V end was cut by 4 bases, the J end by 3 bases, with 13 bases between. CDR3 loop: CASSPLGRKETQYF. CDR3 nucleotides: TGCGCCAGCAGCCCCCTGGGCAGAAAAGAGACCCAGTACTTC.

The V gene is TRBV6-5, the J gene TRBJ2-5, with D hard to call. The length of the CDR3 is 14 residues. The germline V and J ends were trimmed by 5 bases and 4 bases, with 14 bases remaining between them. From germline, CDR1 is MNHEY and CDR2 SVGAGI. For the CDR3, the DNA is TGTGCCAGCAGTGACGGGTTCGACGGAGAGACCCAGTACTTC. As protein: CASSDGFDGETQYF.

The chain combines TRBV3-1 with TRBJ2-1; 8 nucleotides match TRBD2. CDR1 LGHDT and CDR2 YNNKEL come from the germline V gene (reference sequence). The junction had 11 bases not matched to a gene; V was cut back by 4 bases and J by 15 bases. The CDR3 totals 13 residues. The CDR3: CASSPLWTSPAFF. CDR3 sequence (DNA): TGTGCCAGCAGCCCACTCTGGACTAGCCCGGCGTTCTTC.

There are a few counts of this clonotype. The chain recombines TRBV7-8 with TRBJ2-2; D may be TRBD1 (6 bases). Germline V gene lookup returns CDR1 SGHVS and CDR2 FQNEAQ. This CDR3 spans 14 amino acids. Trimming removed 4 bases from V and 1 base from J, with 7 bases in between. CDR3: CASSSTGNTGELFF. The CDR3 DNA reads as TGTGCCAGCAGCTCGACAGGGAACACCGGGGAGCTGTTTTTT.

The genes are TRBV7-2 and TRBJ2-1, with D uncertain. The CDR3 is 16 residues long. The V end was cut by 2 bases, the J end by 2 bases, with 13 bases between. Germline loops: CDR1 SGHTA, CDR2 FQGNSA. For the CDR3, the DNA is TGTGCCAGCAGCTTACGTAGCCTAGGCGCCTACAATGAGCAGTTCTTC. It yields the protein CASSLRSLGAYNEQFF. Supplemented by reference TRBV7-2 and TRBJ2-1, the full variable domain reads GAGVSQSPSNKVTEKGKDVELRCDPISGHTALYWYRQSLGQGLEFLIYFQGNSAPDKSGLPSDRFSAERTGGSVSTLTIQRTQQEDSAVYLCASSLRSLGAYNEQFFGPGTRLTVL.